Detailed here is one T cell receptor (beta chain). Its antigen is undetermined. Following a roughly 9-day culture, CD4+ T cells were purified. Each vaccine recipient was nucleocapsid antibody negative and had no prior SARS-CoV-2 infection. IL-2 medium supplanted half the medium on days 3 and 7. Germline values: CDR1 SGHTA, CDR2 FQGNSA. The CDR3 loop spans 13 amino acids. V was pared by 7 bases and J by 6 bases, with 15 bases between. This sample stems from a study of vaccination effects on CD4 cells after COVID-19. Regarding the study as a whole: Convalescent patients were scarce, and early post-infection timepoints were absent. Both infection-induced and vaccine-induced clones contracted markedly at late post-vaccination timepoints.

Profiling relied on immunoSEQ multiplex PCR, and the TCRdb table lists in-frame clones only, not all of them. The data hold tens of thousands of clones, with roughly 74% observed a single time. The sample was CD4+ T cells from PBMCs cultured without peptide, taken before COVID-19 vaccination. The sequence was obtained from a human donor who received a COVID-19 vaccine. The chain employs TRBV7-2 and TRBJ1-2, with unresolved D. The CDR3 sequence: CASTPPHRNGYTF. Written as DNA, the CDR3 is TGTGCCAGCACCCCTCCCCATCGGAATGGCTACACCTTC.